This T cell receptor (beta chain) appears in the sequencing data of a study of CD8 T cells in ankylosing spondylitis. A note on this clonotype: The antigen remains undetermined.

General study findings and limits: Earlier literature documents some of the motif variants in reactive arthritis synovial fluid and blood. Disease-linked clones were CD8+ and relatively rare in peripheral blood.

Germline trimming cut 3 bases from V and 7 bases from J; bases unmatched to any gene: 10. This CDR3 contains 15 residues. Germline V CDR1 and CDR2: GTSNPN, SVGIG (reference sequence). MiXCR, applied by TCRdb to the 5' RACE reads, yields one record per CDR3 protein. The sample has roughly 280,000 distinct CDR3 sequences; about 20% are singletons. The sequence was collected from a male donor with ankylosing spondylitis or in good health (not recorded which). The material sequenced was blood, either unsorted or a sorted T cell fraction (not recorded which). The gene calls are TRBV30 and TRBJ1-4, with 8 bases matching TRBD1. Written as DNA, the CDR3 is TGTGCCTGGAGATACGGACAGGGCACGGGTGAAAAACTGTTTTTT. It encodes CAWRYGQGTGEKLFF.